Listed below are T cell receptor beta chains from one sample, sequenced in a study of OX40 agonist ivuxolimab in advanced cancers. Generated by immunoSEQ multiplex PCR, the TCRdb table keeps only in-frame clones and is missing some. The repertoire holds approximately 45,000 clones, with approximately 86% as singletons. The source material was CD4+ or CD8+ T cells sorted from blood, sampled in a trial of the OX40 agonist ivuxolimab. Receptor source: an adult with an advanced solid tumor such as melanoma, head and neck, liver or kidney cancer. Each CDR3 is given with its conserved first and last residue. A D gene is named only where the DNA matches it firmly. For some rows the clone size is stated as once, few or many, or as a class when expanded; others skip it.

clone_size j_call v_call d_call cdr3_nt cdr3_aa
few TRBJ2-1 TRBV2 NA TGTGCCAGCAGGAGAGGGGGTAGCTCCTACAATGAGCAGTTCTTC CASRRGGSSYNEQFF
NA TRBJ1-2 TRBV5-1 NA TGCGCCAGCAGCTTCTGGGACTCCCCCGGAGGCTACACCTTC CASSFWDSPGGYTF
NA TRBJ2-1 TRBV5-1 NA TGCGCCAGCAGCTTGGTGGAGTTGAATGAGCAGTTCTTC CASSLVELNEQFF
NA TRBJ2-7 TRBV7-2 TRBD1 TGTGCCAGCAGGGGACAGGTTACCTACGAGCAGTACTTC CASRGQVTYEQYF
NA TRBJ2-3 TRBV27 TRBD2 TGTGCCAGCAGTCCATATATACTAGCGGGGGACACAGATACGCAGTATTTT CASSPYILAGDTDTQYF
NA TRBJ1-1 TRBV6-1 NA TGTGCCAGCACCGTCGGGGGAACTGAAGCTTTCTTT CASTVGGTEAFF
NA TRBJ1-5 TRBV5-1 NA TGCGCCAGCAGCCCCCGGGACCGCGATCAGCCCCAGCATTTT CASSPRDRDQPQHF
NA TRBJ2-5 TRBV9 NA TGTGCCAGCAGTACCTCCCTTGGGCAGGGCAGCGGCGAGACCCAGTACTTC CASSTSLGQGSGETQYF
NA TRBJ1-4 TRBV7-9 TRBD1 TGTGCCAGCAGCCCCGGGACAGGGGGCGCTTCTGAAAAACTGTTTTTT CASSPGTGGASEKLFF
NA TRBJ1-1 TRBV7-2 TRBD1 TGTGCCAGCAGCCAGAACTCAGGGGGCACTGAAGCTTTCTTT CASSQNSGGTEAFF
NA TRBJ2-5 TRBV27 TRBD1 TGTGCCAGCAGCGGACAGGGTGGCGAGACCCAGTACTTC CASSGQGGETQYF
NA TRBJ2-5 TRBV6-6 NA TGTGCCAGCAGTTACTCGAGGGAGACCCAGTACTTC CASSYSRETQYF
NA TRBJ1-2 TRBV4-1 NA TGCGCCAGCAGTCCAGGGATGGGGGGAGGCTACACCTTC CASSPGMGGGYTF
NA TRBJ1-5 TRBV2 NA TGTGCCAGCAGTGAAGCGACAGGCAGGCAGCCCCAGCATTTT CASSEATGRQPQHF
NA TRBJ2-1 TRBV29-1 NA TGCAGCGTTGAGGCGGAGTACAATGAGCAGTTCTTC CSVEAEYNEQFF
few TRBJ1-1 TRBV21-1 NA TGTGCCAGCAGCAAAGAAAAGTCGGTCGGGGGATGGGACACTGAAGCTTTCTTT CASSKEKSVGGWDTEAFF
once TRBJ2-1 TRBV2 NA TGTGCCAGCGGTGAGGAGAACTCCTACAATGAGCAGTTCTTC CASGEENSYNEQFF
NA TRBJ2-1 TRBV15 TRBD2 TGTGCCACCAGTCCGGGTCGTGGGGGGGCCTACAATGAGCAGTTCTTC CATSPGRGGAYNEQFF
NA TRBJ2-1 TRBV27 TRBD2 TGTGCCAGCAGTTTAGGGACTAGCGGGATTGAGCAGTTCTTC CASSLGTSGIEQFF
NA TRBJ1-2 TRBV21-1 NA TGTGCCAGCAGCAAAGAACGGGATGGCTACACCTTC CASSKERDGYTF
NA TRBJ2-3 TRBV7-2 NA TGTGCCAGCAGCTTACCCAGCATCACAGATACGCAGTATTTT CASSLPSITDTQYF
NA TRBJ1-5 TRBV27 NA TGTGCCAGCGGACTATACAATCAGCCCCAGCATTTT CASGLYNQPQHF
NA TRBJ1-1 TRBV9 TRBD1 TGTGCCAGCAGCCCCGGGACAGGGGGCGGAGGGACTGAAGCTTTCTTT CASSPGTGGGGTEAFF
few TRBJ2-1 TRBV5-3 TRBD2 TGTGCCAGAAGCTTGTTACTAGCGGGAGCCTACAATGAGCAGTTCTTC CARSLLLAGAYNEQFF
NA TRBJ1-3 TRBV19 TRBD1 TGTGCCAGTAGTCCCTCGGGACAGGGTTATGGATCTGGTGGAAACACCATATATTTT CASSPSGQGYGSGGNTIYF
NA TRBJ2-5 TRBV9 NA TGTGCCAGCAGCCCGTGGGGCCAAGAGACCCAGTACTTC CASSPWGQETQYF
once TRBJ1-3 TRBV4-1 NA TGCGCCAGCAGCCAAGAAGACCGAGCCTCTGGAAACACCATATATTTT CASSQEDRASGNTIYF
NA TRBJ1-5 TRBV4-3 NA TGCGCCAGCAGCCCAGGTTGGGGGGCGGGTCAGCCCCAGCATTTT CASSPGWGAGQPQHF
NA TRBJ1-4 TRBV28 NA TGTGCCAGCAGTTTCCCAGGGGCGAGTCTAAGGGGTAATGAAAAACTGTTTTTT CASSFPGASLRGNEKLFF
NA TRBJ2-5 TRBV5-1 NA TGCGCCAGCAGCTTGGTTCCAGGGGTGTATGAGACCCAGTACTTC CASSLVPGVYETQYF
NA TRBJ2-7 TRBV5-5 TRBD1 TGTGCCAGCAGCTTGACAGCGGGACAGGGAGTGAACGAGCAGTACTTC CASSLTAGQGVNEQYF
NA TRBJ1-1 TRBV5-1 NA TGCGCCAGCAGCATATCAGCGAACACTGAAGCTTTCTTT CASSISANTEAFF
NA TRBJ2-3 TRBV6-5 NA TGTGCCAGCAGCAAGACAGATACGCAGTATTTT CASSKTDTQYF
NA TRBJ1-2 TRBV28 NA TGTGCCAGCAGCTTATCTAAAGTGGAAGGCTACACCTTC CASSLSKVEGYTF
NA TRBJ2-7 TRBV27 NA TGTGCCAGCAGTTTATACAGGGGAGGCTACGAGCAGTACTTC CASSLYRGGYEQYF
medium-sized TRBJ1-2 TRBV28 TRBD1 TGTGCCAGCAGCCACGCGTCCCGGACAGGCCCTGGAGGCGACTATGGCTACACCTTC CASSHASRTGPGGDYGYTF
NA TRBJ2-7 TRBV7-6 NA TGTGCCAGCAGCTTAGGATCGAGCGGGGAGCAGTACTTC CASSLGSSGEQYF
NA TRBJ2-7 TRBV19 NA TGTGCCAGTAGTATCGCCAGGGGTTACGAGCAGTACTTC CASSIARGYEQYF
NA TRBJ2-3 TRBV29-1 NA TGCAGCGCAGTCACAGATACGCAGTATTTT CSAVTDTQYF
NA TRBJ1-2 TRBV11-2 NA TGTGCCAGCAGCTCTTCACCCGGCGGCTATGGCTACACCTTC CASSSSPGGYGYTF
NA TRBJ1-1 TRBV11-2 NA TGTGCCAGCAGCCCTCTCGCAGCACTAAACACTGAAGCTTTCTTT CASSPLAALNTEAFF
NA TRBJ2-3 TRBV15 NA TGTGCCACCACGGCGGCCCCCGACACAGATACGCAGTATTTT CATTAAPDTDTQYF
NA TRBJ1-4 TRBV5-1 NA TGCGCCAGCAGCTTGGCCTCGGGCGGACTTGCAACTAATGAAAAACTGTTTTTT CASSLASGGLATNEKLFF
NA TRBJ1-1 TRBV2 TRBD1 TGTGCCAGCAGTGAAAATCTATATACCCAGGGGGCGCGGGAAACTGAAGCTTTCTTT CASSENLYTQGARETEAFF
NA TRBJ2-1 TRBV7-3 TRBD2 TGTGCCAGCAGCTTAAATAGCGGGAGGGCCCATGAGCAGTTCTTC CASSLNSGRAHEQFF
NA TRBJ2-3 TRBV13 NA TGTGCCAGCACCCCAATGGGCGGAGCATCCACTAGCACAGATACGCAGTATTTT CASTPMGGASTSTDTQYF
NA TRBJ1-4 TRBV4-1 TRBD1 TGCGCCAGCAGCCAAGAGGACAGGGGAGAAAAACTGTTTTTT CASSQEDRGEKLFF
NA TRBJ2-7 TRBV5-1 TRBD1 TGCGCCAGCAGCCCCGACAGGGGCTACGAGCAGTACTTC CASSPDRGYEQYF
NA TRBJ2-3 TRBV29-1 NA TGCAGCGGCTATGTCCGGGACATCTTAGGAGATACGCAGTATTTT CSGYVRDILGDTQYF
NA TRBJ1-2 TRBV4-1 TRBD1 TGCGCCAGCAGCCTCCTTGGACAGGTTGGCTATGGCTACACCTTC CASSLLGQVGYGYTF
NA TRBJ1-2 TRBV6-5 NA TGTGCCAGCAGGGAGGCTGTCGGCTATGGCTACACCTTC CASREAVGYGYTF
NA TRBJ2-6 TRBV10-1 NA TGCGCCAGCAGTGAAGGAACCCTCTCTGGGGCCAACGTCCTGACTTTC CASSEGTLSGANVLTF
NA TRBJ2-5 TRBV28 TRBD1 TGTGCCAGCACCCCGACAGGGCTATACCAAGAGACCCAGTACTTC CASTPTGLYQETQYF
NA TRBJ2-2 TRBV7-2 TRBD2 TGTGCCAGCAGTCCGGGGAGGGGTGACACCGGGGAGCTGTTTTTT CASSPGRGDTGELFF
NA TRBJ2-3 TRBV18 NA TGTGCCATCTCACCGGGCCGGGAAGGCGGGAAAAAAGATACGCAGTATTTT CAISPGREGGKKDTQYF
NA TRBJ2-1 TRBV5-1 NA TGCGCCAGCAGCTTCGGCGGGCCATACAATGAGCAGTTCTTC CASSFGGPYNEQFF
NA TRBJ2-7 TRBV19 TRBD1 TGTGCCAGTAGTATAGCGCAGGGGGCTTGGGAGCAGTACTTC CASSIAQGAWEQYF
NA TRBJ2-7 TRBV4-1 NA TGCGCCAGCAGCCAAGCCCCTAGTCGGGTCGAGCAGTACTTC CASSQAPSRVEQYF
NA TRBJ2-7 TRBV4-3 NA TGCGCCAGCAGCCAAGGGGAAATGGGGTACGAGCAGTACTTC CASSQGEMGYEQYF